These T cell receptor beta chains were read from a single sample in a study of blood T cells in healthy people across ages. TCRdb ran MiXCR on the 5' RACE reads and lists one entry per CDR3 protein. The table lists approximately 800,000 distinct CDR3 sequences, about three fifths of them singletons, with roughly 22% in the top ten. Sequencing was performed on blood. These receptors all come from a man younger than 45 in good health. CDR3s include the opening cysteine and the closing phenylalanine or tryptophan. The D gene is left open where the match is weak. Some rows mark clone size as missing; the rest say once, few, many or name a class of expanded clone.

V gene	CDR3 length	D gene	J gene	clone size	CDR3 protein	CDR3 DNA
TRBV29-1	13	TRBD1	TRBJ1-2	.	CSVPPGQQYGYTF	TGCAGCGTACCCCCGGGACAGCAGTATGGCTACACTTTC
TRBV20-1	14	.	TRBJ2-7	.	CSALGAGATYEQYF	TGCAGTGCTTTAGGGGCGGGCGCTACCTACGAGCAGTACTTC
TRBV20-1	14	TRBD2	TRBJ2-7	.	CSARAAGEGYEQYF	TGCAGTGCTAGGGCAGCGGGAGAGGGGTACGAGCAGTACTTC
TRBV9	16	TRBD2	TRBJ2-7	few	CASSPRGSGETYEQYF	TGTGCCAGCAGCCCCAGAGGTAGCGGGGAAACCTACGAGCAGTACTTC
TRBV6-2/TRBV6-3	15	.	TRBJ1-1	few	CASTGSETDYTEAFF	TGTGCCAGCACAGGGTCCGAGACAGATTACACTGAAGCTTTCTTT
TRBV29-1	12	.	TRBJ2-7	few	CSSQGPSYEQYF	TGCAGCTCCCAGGGACCCTCCTACGAGCAGTACTTC
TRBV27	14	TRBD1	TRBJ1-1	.	CASSLTGGYTEAFF	TGTGCCAGCAGCTTGACAGGGGGCTACACTGAAGCTTTCTTT
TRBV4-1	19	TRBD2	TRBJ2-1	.	CASSQGHSGGAGAYNEQFF	TGCGCCAGCAGCCAAGGTCATAGCGGGGGGGCAGGGGCTTACAATGAGCAGTTCTTC
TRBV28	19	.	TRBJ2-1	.	CASVSERPRVDSSYNEQLF	TGTGCCAGCGTTTCCGAGCGGCCAAGGGTCGACAGCTCCTACAATGAGCAGCTCTTC
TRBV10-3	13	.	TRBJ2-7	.	CAISESRGNEQYF	TGTGCCATCAGTGAGTCTCGGGGAAACGAGCAGTACTTC
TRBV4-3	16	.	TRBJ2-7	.	CASSQGRQVTTYEQYF	TGCGCCAGCAGCCAGGGAAGACAGGTAACCACCTACGAGCAGTACTTC
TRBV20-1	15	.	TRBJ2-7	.	CSAMGRSFYYSEQYF	TGCAGTGCTATGGGACGCAGTTTCTACTACTCCGAGCAGTACTTC
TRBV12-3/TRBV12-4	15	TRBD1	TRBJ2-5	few	CASSLGQGFQETQYF	TGTGCCAGCAGTTTAGGACAGGGGTTCCAAGAGACCCAGTACTTC
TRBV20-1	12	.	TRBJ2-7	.	CSAPEEVHEQYF	TGCAGTGCCCCCGAGGAGGTCCACGAGCAGTACTTC
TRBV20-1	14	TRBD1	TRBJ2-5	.	CSARGGTGEETQYF	TGCAGTGCTAGAGGCGGGACAGGCGAAGAGACCCAGTACTTC
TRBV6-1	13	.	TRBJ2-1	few	CASSESGNNEQFF	TGTGCCAGCAGTGAATCGGGCAACAATGAGCAGTTCTTC
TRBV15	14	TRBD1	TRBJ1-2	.	CATSRRTGVSGYTF	TGTGCCACCAGCAGACGCACAGGGGTCTCTGGCTACACCTTC
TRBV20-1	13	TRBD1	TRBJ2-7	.	CSAVKGQGYEQYF	TGCAGTGCTGTAAAAGGACAGGGGTACGAGCAGTACTTC
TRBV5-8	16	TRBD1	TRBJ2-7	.	CASSTGTGADYYEQYF	TGTGCCAGCAGCACCGGGACAGGGGCTGATTACTACGAGCAGTACTTC
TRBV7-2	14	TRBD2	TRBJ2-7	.	CASSSSGNYYEQYF	TGTGCCAGCAGCTCTAGCGGAAACTACTACGAGCAGTACTTC
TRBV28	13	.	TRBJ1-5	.	CASGGGAGQPQHF	TGTGCCAGCGGTGGGGGCGCGGGACAGCCCCAGCATTTT
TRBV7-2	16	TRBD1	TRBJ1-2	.	CASSKGGTGGANGYTF	TGTGCCAGCAGCAAGGGGGGGACAGGGGGCGCAAATGGCTACACCTTC
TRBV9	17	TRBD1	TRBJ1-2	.	CASTTSDRPYPPYGYTF	TGTGCCAGCACCACTTCGGACAGGCCCTATCCTCCTTATGGCTACACCTTC
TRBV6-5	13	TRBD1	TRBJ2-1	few	CASSYVTGDEQFF	TGTGCCAGCAGTTACGTGACAGGGGATGAGCAGTTCTTC
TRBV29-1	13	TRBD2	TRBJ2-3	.	CSVESGGGGTQYF	TGCAGCGTTGAGTCCGGCGGGGGAGGAACGCAGTATTTT
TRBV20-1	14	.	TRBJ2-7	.	CSARDLLGEYEQYF	TGCAGTGCTAGAGATCTCTTAGGCGAGTACGAGCAGTACTTC
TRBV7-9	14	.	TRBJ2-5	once	CASTTRSAKETQYF	TGTGCCAGCACCACCAGGAGCGCAAAAGAGACCCAGTACTTC
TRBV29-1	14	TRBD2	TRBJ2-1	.	CSARLAAKYNEQFF	TGCAGCGCACGACTAGCGGCCAAATACAATGAGCAGTTCTTC
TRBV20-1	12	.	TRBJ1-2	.	CSARTDDYGYTF	TGCAGTGCTAGAACAGATGACTATGGCTACACCTTC
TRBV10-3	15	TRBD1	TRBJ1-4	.	CAISRNRGPNEKLFF	TGTGCCATCAGCCGAAACAGGGGGCCTAATGAAAAACTGTTTTTT
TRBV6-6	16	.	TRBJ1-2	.	CASSFRPAVPNYGYTF	TGTGCCAGCAGTTTCCGCCCAGCGGTACCCAACTATGGCTACACCTTC
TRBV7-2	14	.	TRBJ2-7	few	CASRPPQEYHEQYF	TGTGCCAGCAGACCCCCCCAGGAATACCACGAGCAGTACTTC
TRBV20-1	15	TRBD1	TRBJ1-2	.	CNAKSPGQGQDGYTF	TGCAATGCCAAGAGCCCGGGACAGGGGCAGGATGGCTACACCTTC
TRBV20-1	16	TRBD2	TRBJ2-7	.	CSARSIRLAEYNEQYF	TGCAGTGCTAGATCCATTAGACTAGCGGAGTACAATGAGCAGTACTTC
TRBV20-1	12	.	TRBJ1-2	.	CSVKGSAYGYTF	TGCAGTGTTAAGGGTTCCGCCTATGGCTACACCTTC
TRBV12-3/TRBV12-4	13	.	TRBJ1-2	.	CASSRTGLYGYTF	TGTGCCAGCAGTCGAACCGGACTCTATGGCTACACCTTC
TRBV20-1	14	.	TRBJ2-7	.	CSAPTGASSYEQYF	TGCAGTGCTCCGACGGGGGCCTCCTCCTACGAGCAGTACTTC
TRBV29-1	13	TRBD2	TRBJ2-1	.	CSVGLGSYNEQFF	TGCAGCGTCGGACTAGGTTCCTACAATGAGCAGTTCTTC
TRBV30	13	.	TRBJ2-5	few	CAWSVLVLETQYF	TGTGCCTGGAGTGTACTAGTTTTAGAGACCCAGTACTTC
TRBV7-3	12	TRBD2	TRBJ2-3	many	CASAGVGDTQYF	TGTGCCTCAGCGGGAGTGGGAGATACGCAGTATTTT
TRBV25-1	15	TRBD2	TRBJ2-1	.	CASSDKSGGFNEQFF	TGTGCCAGCAGTGACAAAAGCGGGGGGTTTAATGAGCAGTTCTTC
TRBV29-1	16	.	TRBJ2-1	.	CSVEGPLVRGVNEQFF	TGCAGCGTTGAAGGCCCCCTAGTCCGAGGGGTGAATGAGCAGTTCTTC
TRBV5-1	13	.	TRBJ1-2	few	CASGEAGASGYTF	TGCGCCAGCGGAGAGGCCGGAGCTAGTGGCTACACCTTC
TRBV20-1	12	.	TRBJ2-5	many	CSARTGAPTQYF	TGCAGTGCTAGAACGGGGGCCCCGACCCAGTACTTC